This entry lists 21 T cell receptor beta chains sequenced from one sample in a study of regulatory T cells in long-lasting Graves disease. Time point denoted: newly diagnosed GD, antithyroid drugs for less than 3 months. Preparation of the TCR library used RNA extracted from PBMCs. Arm-PCR of CDR3 regions and iRepertoire HTBI primers were the basis on which TCR beta libraries were built. One entry per CDR3 protein, called by TCRdb with MiXCR from the multiplex PCR reads. The sample records hundreds of thousands of distinct CDR3 sequences, over 15% being singletons. The same data also went into a second study, on T cells in Graves' hyperthyroidism and ophthalmopathy.

Sequenced here: peripheral blood mononuclear cells (PBMCs), sampled at new diagnosis, from a patient treated with antithyroid drugs. Receptors were obtained from a man aged 35-49 years with Graves disease.

This clonotype was seen ten or more times. This chain connects TRBV11-3 to TRBJ2-2; no clear D gene. The germline CDR1 and CDR2 sequences are SGHNT and YENEEA. The CDR3 contains 16 residues. The V end was cut by 6 bases, the J end by 0 bases, with 14 bases between. The CDR3 DNA reads TGTGCCAGCAGTTTAACCCCCGCGGCGAACACCGGGGAGCTGTTTTTT. Amino acids: CASSLTPAANTGELFF.

Ten or more counts support this clonotype. The V call is TRBV20-1, the J call TRBJ1-1; D ambiguous. Trimming cost V 3 bases and J 1 base, with 6 bases left between them. Germline V gene lookup returns CDR1 DFQATT and CDR2 SNEGSKA (reference sequence). CDR3 size: 12 residues. CDR3 DNA sequence: TGCAGTGCTAGCGGTTCGAACACTGAAGCTTTCTTT. It encodes CSASGSNTEAFF.

This clonotype has at least ten counts. The V call is TRBV5-1, the J call TRBJ2-7; D unresolved. The CDR3 runs 15 residues. V lost 1 base and J lost 2, with 13 bases in between. Germline loops: CDR1 SGHRS, CDR2 YFSETQ. CDR3 amino acids: CASSLRTGLTYEQYF. CDR3 DNA: TGCGCCAGCAGCTTGCGGACGGGCCTTACCTACGAGCAGTACTTC.

This clonotype was recorded at least ten times. V is TRBV5-1 and J is TRBJ1-2, with TRBD1 matching 11 bases. J gave up 5 bases and V 4 bases, and 4 bases lay outside the gene matches. CDR1 SGHRS and CDR2 YFSETQ come from the germline V gene. This CDR3 has 14 amino acids. The CDR3: CASSPGQGGYGYTF. Here the CDR3 DNA reads TGCGCCAGCAGCCCGGGACAGGGGGGTTATGGCTACACCTTC.

With respect to this clonotype: A much larger clone is a single base away; this may be a read error. Here the CDR3 reads CASSRLQGGGQFF. The CDR3 DNA reads as TGTGCCAGCTCGCGACTTCAGGGCGGTGGGCAGTTCTTC. J is TRBJ2-1 and V is TRBV18, with D tentatively TRBD1 (5 bases). V was cut by 6 bases and J by 12 bases, with 18 bases left in between. Germline lookup yields CDR1 KGHSH and CDR2 LQKENI. The CDR3 is 13 amino acids. The full variable domain, its missing parts supplied by reference TRBV18 and TRBJ2-1, is NAGVMQNPRHLVRRRGQEARLRCSPMKGHSHVYWYRQLPEEGLKFMVYLQKENIIDESGMPKERFSAEFPKEGPSILRIQQVVRGDSAAYFCASSRLQGGGQFFGPGTRLTVL.

This clonotype occurred many times. The chain joins TRBV30 to TRBJ2-3; no clear D. The CDR3 contains 15 residues. V was cut by 2 bases and J by 0 bases, with 12 bases left in between. Per the germline V gene, CDR1 is GTSNPN and CDR2 is SVGIG (reference sequence). Written as DNA, the CDR3 is TGTGCCTGGAGTCCCCCACCGGGTAGCACAGATACGCAGTATTTT. Its protein is CAWSPPPGSTDTQYF.

This clonotype was counted ten times or more. CDR3 amino acids: CASNLRGSSEKLFF. The CDR3 DNA is TGTGCCAGCAATCTCCGCGGGTCTTCAGAAAAACTGTTTTTT. The chain links TRBV2 to TRBJ1-4, with unresolved D. This CDR3 spans 14 amino acids. V lost 7 bases and J lost 8, with 17 bases in between. Germline V gene data show CDR1 as SNHLY and CDR2 as FYNNEI. The whole variable domain, remainder taken from reference TRBV2 and TRBJ1-4, is EPEVTQTPSHQVTQMGQEVILRCVPISNHLYFYWYRQILGQKVEFLVSFYNNEISEKSEIFDDQFSVERPDGSNFTLKIRSTKLEDSAMYFCASNLRGSSEKLFFGSGTQLSVL.

Of note for this clonotype: One end of the junction does not line up with germline, which may come from a read error. This sequence joins TRBV7-7 and TRBJ2-2; TRBD2 matches at 14 bases. This CDR3 is 17 amino acids long. CDR1 is SSHAT, CDR2 FNYEAQ, per germline (reference sequence). The DNA of the CDR3 is TGTGCTAGCAGCTTGACTAGCGGGGGGGCTTCGGTCGGGGAGCTGTTTTTT. Translation gives CASSLTSGGASVGELFF.

This clonotype was counted between two and nine times. The J gene is TRBJ2-3, the V gene TRBV7-2, with 7 bases aligning to TRBD2. Trimming removed 6 bases from V and 5 bases from J; junction bases left unmatched: 11. Germline V CDR1 and CDR2: SGHTA, FQGNSA. The CDR3 is 15 amino acids. The CDR3 DNA is TGTGCCAGCAGAGAAGCGGGGCGGACTATAGATACGCAGTATTTT. Protein sequence: CASREAGRTIDTQYF.

This clonotype showed up just a few times. The genes are TRBV10-3 and TRBJ1-1; possible D gene TRBD1, 6 bases. Deletions cut 5 bases from V and 1 base from J, with 11 bases between. The V gene's germline CDR1 is ENHRY and CDR2 SYGVKD. The CDR3 runs to 14 residues. The CDR3 here is CAISFRGGNTEAFF. The CDR3 DNA reads TGTGCCATCAGTTTCAGGGGCGGGAACACTGAAGCTTTCTTT.

The table lists this clonotype with many counts. The chain is built from TRBV28 and TRBJ2-5, with TRBD2 matching 10 bases. V dropped 6 bases and J dropped 5; count of bases not matched to a gene: 6. CDR3 length equals 14 residues. Germline CDR1 MDHEN, CDR2 SYDVKM. The CDR3 reads CASRASGGGETQYF. The CDR3 DNA reads TGTGCCAGCAGGGCTAGCGGGGGCGGGGAGACCCAGTACTTC.

This clonotype was detected only once. The J gene is TRBJ2-2, the V gene TRBV7-8; D possibly corresponds to TRBD2 (5 bases). This CDR3 is 15 amino acids long. CDR1 and CDR2 (germline): SGHVS, FQNEAQ. Trimming removed 2 bases from V and 1 base from J, with 8 bases in between. CDR3: CASSLRGWNTGELFF. The CDR3 nucleotides are TGTGCCAGCAGCTTACGGGGATGGAACACCGGGGAGCTGTTTTTT.

The chain joins TRBV5-1 to TRBJ2-7; tentative D call: TRBD1 (5 bases). V lost 2 bases and J lost 3, with 12 bases in between. The CDR3 runs 14 residues. Germline V gene lookup returns CDR1 SGHRS and CDR2 YFSETQ. The CDR3 DNA is TGCGCCAGCAGCTTCCGACAAGGGGACTACGAGCAGTACTTC. This sequence encodes CASSFRQGDYEQYF.

This clonotype was seen repeatedly, ten times or more. Relative to the germline gene, one junction end is altered; a read error may explain this. The J gene is TRBJ2-4, the V gene TRBV6-2 or TRBV6-3, with 7 bases that match TRBD1. This CDR3 comprises 11 residues. Germline V lookup: CDR1 MNHEY, CDR2 SVGEGT. The CDR3 reads CASSYGGQAFF. For the CDR3, the DNA is TGTGCCAGCAGTTACGGAGGACAGGCCTTCTTC.

This clonotype was detected a few times. A far larger clone is off by one base, so a read error is likely. The V gene is TRBV28, the J gene TRBJ2-3; D perhaps matches TRBD2 (5 bases). The CDR3 spans 14 residues. Germline V gene data show CDR1 as MDHEN and CDR2 as SYDVKM. CDR3: CASSSSGRGYERYF. The CDR3 region has the DNA TGTGCCAGCAGTTCCTCTGGGAGAGGGTACGAGCGGTACTTC.

This clonotype was counted many times. This chain connects TRBV28 to TRBJ2-7; D possibly corresponds to TRBD1 (6 bases). The CDR3 is made up of 15 amino acids. CDR1 and CDR2 (germline): MDHEN, SYDVKM. V dropped 4 bases and J dropped 0 bases, with 13 bases sitting between them. The CDR3 protein is CASSSPQDSSYEQYF. The CDR3 DNA reads TGTGCCAGCAGTTCTCCGCAGGACAGCTCCTACGAGCAGTACTTC.

This clonotype was picked up many times. The chain joins TRBV18 to TRBJ2-7; 8 bases fit TRBD1. Germline V CDR1 and CDR2: KGHSH, LQKENI. This CDR3 has 15 amino acids. The ends lost 4 bases at V and 5 bases at J; junction bases unmatched: 10. The CDR3 bases are TGTGCCAGCTCACTGTCCGGACAGGGCATCCACGAGCAGTACTTC. This sequence encodes CASSLSGQGIHEQYF.

This clonotype was seen at least ten times. The V call is TRBV5-1, the J call TRBJ2-7; D might be TRBD2 (5 bases). Looked up from germline, CDR1 is SGHRS and CDR2 is YFSETQ. The CDR3 is 14 amino acids. Trimming cost V 5 bases and J 4 bases, with 16 bases left between them. CDR3 nucleotide sequence: TGCGCCAGCAGTTCGACTGCGGGTTCATACGAGCAGTACTTC. Translated: CASSSTAGSYEQYF.

V usage is TRBV5-1 and J usage is TRBJ2-7; a weak D match, TRBD1 (5 bases). V was shortened by 0 bases and J by 0 bases, with 13 bases between the two germline ends. The CDR3 length is 16 residues. Germline V lookup: CDR1 SGHRS, CDR2 YFSETQ. The CDR3 coding sequence is TGCGCCAGCAGCTTGGCCTACCAGGGCATCTCCTACGAGCAGTACTTC. It is translated as CASSLAYQGISYEQYF.

The V and J genes are TRBV3-2 and TRBJ2-7; whether TRBD1, the table's D call, matches the DNA was not checked. TRBV3-2 corresponds to a pseudogene. This CDR3 is 15 amino acids long. This CDR3 reads CASSQGGTGSGEQYF. CDR3 sequence (DNA): TGTGCCAGCAGCCAAGGGGGGACAGGGTCAGGAGAGCAGTACTTC.

In DNA, the CDR3 is TGTGCCAGCAACATGGACAGGGGGAGAGGACGAGCTTTCTTT. This sequence encodes CASNMDRGRGRAFF. The rearrangement joins TRBV2 to TRBJ1-1, with 10 bases fitting TRBD1. The V gene end was trimmed by 7 bases and the J gene end by 10 bases; junction bases not matched to a gene: 12. CDR1 and CDR2 (germline): SNHLY, FYNNEI. The CDR3 sequence is 14 residues long. Complete variable domain (other parts from reference TRBV2 and TRBJ1-1): EPEVTQTPSHQVTQMGQEVILRCVPISNHLYFYWYRQILGQKVEFLVSFYNNEISEKSEIFDDQFSVERPDGSNFTLKIRSTKLEDSAMYFCASNMDRGRGRAFFGQGTRLTVV.